This passage covers 6 T cell receptor beta chains from one sample sequenced in a study of beta chain features in type 1 diabetes. Study-level points and caveats: TCRB CDR3 length was moderately but significantly reduced in all four CD4+ subsets of Type 1 diabetes patients.

Every isolated RNA sample was fully reverse transcribed, so sequencing captured expressed TCRB transcripts. The repertoire was sequenced with immunoSEQ multiplex PCR; TCRdb's copy has only in-frame clones and lacks some. The table includes hundreds of thousands of clones, roughly 13% detected once. Antigens for these TCRs are unknown. Sequencing was carried out using naive CD4+ T cells from blood. The receptors were sampled from a man between 18 and 35 years old with type 1 diabetes.

The V call is TRBV6-5, the J call TRBJ1-1; no clear D gene. Looked up from germline, CDR1 is MNHEY and CDR2 is SVGAGI. V was cut by 4 bases and J by 1 base, with 7 bases left in between. This CDR3 comprises 13 residues. For the CDR3, the DNA is TGTGCCAGCAGTTTAGTTGAGAACACTGAAGCTTTCTTT. Its translation: CASSLVENTEAFF.

In its sample, this clone was seen a few times. The CDR3 coding sequence is TGTGCCAGCAGCTCCCGACAGGGGTTTGAGACCCAGTACTTC. This gives the protein CASSSRQGFETQYF. The chain carries TRBV7-2 and TRBJ2-5; 8 nucleotides agree with TRBD1. J lost 5 bases, V lost 4 bases, and 6 bases had no gene match. The length of the CDR3 is 14 residues. Germline V gives CDR1 SGHTA, CDR2 FQGNSA.

This sequence joins TRBV10-3 and TRBJ1-6, with TRBD1 matching over 8 bases. Trimming removed 6 bases from V and 10 bases from J; junction bases left unmatched: 11. This CDR3 is built from 15 residues. Germline-derived CDR1 and CDR2 are ENHRY and SYGVKD. The CDR3 region is CAIRDDRGLGSPLHF. The CDR3 DNA is TGTGCCATCAGGGACGACAGGGGACTTGGGTCACCCCTCCACTTT.

The chain couples TRBV4-2 to TRBJ1-1; D is unclear. Germline V gene sequence: CDR1 LGHNA, CDR2 YNFKEQ. The V gene lost 0 bases and the J gene lost 1 base, with 6 bases spanning the gap. The CDR3 runs to 14 residues. The CDR3 region is CASSQDFRNTEAFF. Written as DNA, the CDR3 is TGTGCCAGCAGCCAAGATTTTAGGAACACTGAAGCTTTCTTT.

Only a few counts were recorded for this clone. The gene calls are TRBV11-2 and TRBJ2-2; tentatively, D is TRBD1 (7 bases). Trimming left V 6 bases short and J 8 bases short, with 19 bases between. The CDR3 loop spans 15 amino acids. Germline V gives CDR1 SGHAT, CDR2 FQNNGV. The CDR3 bases are TGTGCCAGCAGATCTCCCAGGGGGAGGAGAGGGGAGCTGTTTTTT. As protein: CASRSPRGRRGELFF. The variable domain in full, completed from reference TRBV11-2 and TRBJ2-2, reads EAGVAQSPRYKIIEKRQSVAFWCNPISGHATLYWYQQILGQGPKLLIQFQNNGVVDDSQLPKDRFSAERLKGVDSTLKIQPAKLEDSAVYLCASRSPRGRRGELFFGEGSRLTVL.

Worth noting for this clone: Other DNA sequences in this specimen translate into the identical CDR3. The rearrangement links TRBV30 to TRBJ1-2, with D hard to call. Germline-derived CDR1 and CDR2 are GTSNPN and SVGIG (reference sequence). This CDR3 is built from 11 residues. With 0 bases removed from V and 8 bases from J, the gap between germline ends came to 7 bases. The CDR3 loop is CAWSVRRGYTF. Here the CDR3 DNA reads TGTGCCTGGAGTGTACGGAGGGGCTACACCTTC. Looking up the rest from reference TRBV30 and TRBJ1-2 gives the full variable domain: SQTIHQWPATLVQPVGSPLSLECTVEGTSNPNLYWYRQAAGRGLQLLFYSVGIGQISSEVPQNLSASRPQDRQFILSSKKLLLSDSGFYLCAWSVRRGYTFGSGTRLTVV.